The source of this T cell receptor (beta chain) is a study of blood T cell repertoires in COVID-19. Study at large: Some COVID-19 samples were acute and others convalescent; all came from the United States, Italy and Spain. Sample material is recorded as cDNA or gDNA derived from T cells, B-cell-depleted T cells, or PBMCs.

As processed by the authors: Amplification with reference gene primers provided the estimates of nucleated cell counts. The assay was immunoSEQ multiplex PCR, and TCRdb's table has in-frame clones only and misses some. That table is the source of V, J and clone size, and D and trimming were worked out from the DNA. In the table there are some 150,000 clones, 86% of which are singletons. Germline loops: CDR1 SGDLS, CDR2 YYNGEE. The V and J ends lost 0 bases and 2 bases respectively, with 6 bases between them. The CDR3 consists of 14 residues. This chain uses TRBV9 with TRBJ1-5; D is perhaps TRBD1 (5 bases). The sequence came from a man in his sixties or seventies with acute or convalescent COVID-19. The material sequenced was peripheral blood. The CDR3 bases are TGTGCCAGCAGCGTAGGGGGGGGCAATCAGCCCCAGCATTTT. As protein: CASSVGGGNQPQHF.